This entry features one TCR beta chain sequence. As yet, its antigen is unknown. The data were taken from a study of chemoradiotherapy in HPV16-positive cancers. Produced via immunoSEQ multiplex PCR; TCRdb's table is partial and in-frame only. The sample carries some 5,100 clones, around 85% recorded once. The CDR3 covers 13 residues. Germline V gives CDR1 SGHTA, CDR2 FQGNSA. With 3 bases removed from V and 5 bases from J, the gap between germline ends came to 8 bases. Study-level points and caveats: Functional assays defining HPV-specific T cells used only a couple of HPV16-positive patients.

The chain carries TRBV7-2 and TRBJ2-1; D possibly corresponds to TRBD2 (5 bases). The clonotype was recovered from a human donor with HPV-associated anogenital cancer. This sample comprised tumor tissue, obtained from a patient who underwent chemoradiotherapy. The CDR3 bases are TGTGCCAGCAGCTTGAGAGGGAACAATGAGCAGTTCTTC. This codes for CASSLRGNNEQFF.